This T cell receptor beta chain was observed in a study of regulatory T cells in long-lasting Graves disease. Study findings and constraints: TCR diversity was lower in persistent Graves' patients (versus newly diagnosed ones). No thyroid tissue was studied; the work used peripheral blood only.

Indicated time point: persistent/refractory GD, antithyroid drugs over 5 years with positive TRAb. From PBMCs, RNA was extracted and then used to make the TCR library. In Xi'an, China, an endocrinology department was the source of patients. The germline V gene has CDR1 MNHEY and CDR2 SMNVEV (reference sequence). V dropped 5 bases and J dropped 6 bases, with 8 bases sitting between them. The CDR3 length is 11 residues. On this clonotype itself: The antigen is unknown.

With iRepertoire HTBI primers and Arm-PCR of CDR3 regions, TCR beta libraries were built. TCRdb re-analysed the multiplex PCR reads in MiXCR, keeping a single row per CDR3 protein. The data contain 700,000 or so distinct CDR3 sequences, around 30% of them singletons. The genes are TRBV27 and TRBJ2-7; no reliable D call. This material consisted of peripheral blood mononuclear cells (PBMCs), taken when the disease was refractory, from a patient treated with antithyroid drugs. The source is a female donor with Graves disease. CDR3 coding DNA: TGTGCCAGCAGTCGTGGTTCCGAGCAGTACTTC. As protein: CASSRGSEQYF.